The rows below give T cell receptor beta chains drawn from one sample of a study of blood T cell repertoires in COVID-19. Repertoires were generated with immunoSEQ multiplex PCR, while TCRdb's copy carries only in-frame clones and drops some. The table records approximately 250,000 clones, around nine tenths of them present only once. Material: peripheral blood. These receptors all stem from a woman in her sixties with COVID-19, enrolled during active disease. CDR3s include the opening cysteine and the closing phenylalanine or tryptophan. D genes are given only for firm matches. Not every row has a clone size; where given, it reads once, few, many or a size class.

-,TRBV4-1,TRBJ2-7,14,few,TGCGCCAGCAGCCAAGAGGTTGAGGTCCGCGAGCAGTACTTC,CASSQEVEVREQYF
TRBD2,TRBV29-1,TRBJ2-3,14,once,TGCAGCGCGGGACTAGCGGGAGGGGCAGATACGCAGTATTTT,CSAGLAGGADTQYF
-,TRBV4-2,TRBJ1-2,14,-,TGTGCCAGCAGCCCTCCGGGTTCTAACTATGGCTACACCTTC,CASSPPGSNYGYTF
TRBD1,TRBV4-1,TRBJ1-2,15,few,TGCGCCAGCAGCCAAAGGGACAGGGCAACAATAGGCTACACCTTC,CASSQRDRATIGYTF
-,TRBV27,TRBJ1-5,14,-,TGTGCCAGCAGTCTCGGGGGAGGCAATCAGCCCCAGCATTTT,CASSLGGGNQPQHF
TRBD2,TRBV27,TRBJ2-1,15,-,TGTGCCAGCAGTTCTAGCGGGACCTTCCCCAATGAGCAGTTCTTC,CASSSSGTFPNEQFF
-,TRBV6-2/TRBV6-3,TRBJ1-4,11,-,TGTGCCAGCAGTTACGAGGGAAAACTGTTTTTT,CASSYEGKLFF
-,TRBV30,TRBJ2-6,15,once,TGTGCCTGGACATGGCGGACTGGGGGGGCCAACGTCCTGACTTTC,CAWTWRTGGANVLTF
-,TRBV27,TRBJ1-2,12,-,TGTGCCAGCAGTTCCAATAACTATGGCTACACCTTC,CASSSNNYGYTF
TRBD1,TRBV18,TRBJ1-1,17,-,TGTGCCAGCTCACCCGGGACAGTGGGGGGCCTGAGCACTGAAGCTTTCTTT,CASSPGTVGGLSTEAFF